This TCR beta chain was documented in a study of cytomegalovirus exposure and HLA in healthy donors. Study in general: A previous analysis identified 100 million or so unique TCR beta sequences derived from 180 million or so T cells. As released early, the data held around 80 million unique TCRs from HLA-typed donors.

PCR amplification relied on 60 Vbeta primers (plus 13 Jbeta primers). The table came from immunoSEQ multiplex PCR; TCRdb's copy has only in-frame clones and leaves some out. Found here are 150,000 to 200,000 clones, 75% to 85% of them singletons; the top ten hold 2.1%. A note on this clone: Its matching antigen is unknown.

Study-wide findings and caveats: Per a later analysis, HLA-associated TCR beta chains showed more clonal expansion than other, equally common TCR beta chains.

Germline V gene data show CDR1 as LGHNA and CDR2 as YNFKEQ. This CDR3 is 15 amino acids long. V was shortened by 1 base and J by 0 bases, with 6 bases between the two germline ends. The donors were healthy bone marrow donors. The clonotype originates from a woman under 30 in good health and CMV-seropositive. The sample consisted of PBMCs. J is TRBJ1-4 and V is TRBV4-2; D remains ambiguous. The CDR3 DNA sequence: TGTGCCAGCAGCCAAGTCGGGTCAACTAATGAAAAACTGTTTTTT. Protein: CASSQVGSTNEKLFF.